The 9 T cell receptor beta chains below come from one sample, sequenced in a study of post-analysis software for immune sequencing data. Study conclusions and caveats: About five TRBV segments appeared more often in patients than in controls, and TRBV5-6, TRBV5-1 and TRBV20-1 were among these.

TCR beta cDNA libraries had unique molecular identifiers. TCRdb reanalysed the PCR reads using MiXCR and keeps one entry per CDR3 protein. Found here are roughly 570,000 distinct CDR3 sequences, 30% to 40% of them singletons; the top ten hold approximately 6%. Their cognate antigens are unknown. The sequencing sample was made of blood. Source of these receptors: a girl younger than 18 with multiple sclerosis.

In its sample, this clonotype was seen a few times. V and J are TRBV28 and TRBJ2-7, with D perhaps given as TRBD1 or TRBD2 (5 bases each). V lost 5 bases, J lost 4 bases, and 18 bases lay in between. The CDR3 contains 15 residues. Germline V lookup: CDR1 MDHEN, CDR2 SYDVKM. In DNA, the CDR3 is TGTGCCAGCAGTCCAGGGTCCCGGGGACCTTACGAGCAGTACTTC. Residues: CASSPGSRGPYEQYF.

This clonotype showed up many times. The genes are TRBV7-2 and TRBJ2-5; weak D call: TRBD2 (6 bases). Per the germline V gene, CDR1 is SGHTA and CDR2 is FQGNSA. V was cut by 1 base and J by 5 bases, with 20 bases left in between. The CDR3 is 17 amino acids. The CDR3 spells CASSLVLGGEEVETQYF. The CDR3 DNA follows: TGTGCCAGCAGCTTAGTTCTGGGCGGGGAGGAGGTGGAGACCCAGTACTTC.

The rearrangement uses TRBV9 and TRBJ2-4; no reliable D call. Trimming pared 3 bases from V and 9 bases from J, leaving 10 bases between. This CDR3 has 12 residues. Germline-derived CDR1 and CDR2 are SGDLS and YYNGEE. In DNA form, the CDR3 reads TGTGCCAGCAGCGGCCTCATTGGCATTCAGTACTTC. Encoded protein: CASSGLIGIQYF.

V is TRBV10-1 and J is TRBJ1-2; a weak D match, TRBD1 (6 bases). The CDR3 is made up of 14 amino acids. Looked up from germline, CDR1 is WNHNN and CDR2 is SYGVQD (reference sequence). V was trimmed by 0 bases and J by 6 bases, leaving 11 bases between them. The CDR3 loop reads CASSESSGADGYTF. As DNA, the CDR3 is TGCGCCAGCAGTGAGTCTTCAGGGGCTGATGGCTACACCTTC.

The chain combines TRBV7-2 with TRBJ2-5; D is perhaps TRBD1 or TRBD2 (6 bases each). Trimming took 2 bases from V and 3 from J, leaving 13 bases between them. Germline CDR1 reads SGHTA; CDR2 reads FQGNSA. The CDR3 totals 15 residues. The CDR3 spells CASSLRGGTKETQYF. DNA for the CDR3: TGTGCCAGCAGCTTAAGAGGGGGGACAAAAGAGACCCAGTACTTC.

The chain joins TRBV5-1 to TRBJ1-1; D uncertain. CDR1 is SGHRS and CDR2 is YFSETQ in the germline V gene. The ends were cut back, 0 bases at V and 0 bases at J, with 9 bases in the middle. There are 15 residues in the CDR3. DNA of the CDR3: TGCGCCAGCAGCTTGGGGCTCGGGATGAACACTGAAGCTTTCTTT. Its translation: CASSLGLGMNTEAFF.

The chain joins TRBV5-4 to TRBJ2-1; no reliable D call. There are 13 residues in the CDR3. V was shortened by 1 base and J by 9 bases, with 11 bases between the two germline ends. Germline V CDR1 and CDR2: SGHNT, YYREEE (reference sequence). The CDR3 DNA reads TGTGCCAGCAGCTTGAAGACTTCGGGTGAGCAGTTCTTC. Protein product: CASSLKTSGEQFF.

V usage is TRBV6-6 and J usage is TRBJ2-7; no definite D call. The CDR3 loop spans 16 amino acids. V shed 0 bases and J shed 4 bases, with 16 bases lying between them. Germline values: CDR1 MNHNY, CDR2 SVGAGI (reference sequence). The CDR3 spells CASSYSVVPKLYEQYF. The DNA of the CDR3 is TGTGCCAGCAGTTACTCGGTAGTTCCCAAGCTATACGAGCAGTACTTC.

The CDR3 is CASTPNGQGGTQYF. CDR3 DNA: TGTGCCAGTACCCCAAACGGACAGGGTGGGACCCAGTACTTC. J is TRBJ2-5 and V is TRBV19; 8 positions agree with TRBD1. The CDR3 extends over 14 amino acids. V shed 7 bases, J shed 7 bases, and the junction held 11 bases outside the gene matches. Germline V gives CDR1 LNHDA, CDR2 SQIVND (reference sequence).